This T cell receptor (beta chain) was recorded in a study of human T cells and chemical hapten exposure. About the research overall: TCR yield per sample varied, mainly due to pooled library volumes. Overall study findings and caveats: Donors were affected by alopecia, so their immune reaction might vary from that of healthy individuals. With regard to DPC sensitization, TCRs above 1 in 1000 frequency did not change. PT1 expanded TCR counts and patch test score were linked, and their correlation was positive.

As for time point: patch test 2, 6 weeks after DPC sensitization. Treatment described: therapeutic diphenylcyclopropenone sensitization with weekly scalp DPC. TCRdb independently ran MiXCR on the RACE reads; one entry per CDR3 protein. The sample holds approximately 75,000 distinct CDR3 sequences; about 8.5% are singletons and the top ten take roughly 3.8%. In this sample, this clonotype turned up a few times. Its antigen remains unidentified. CDR3 length equals 13 residues. Germline CDR1 is LNHNV and CDR2 is YYDKDF (reference sequence). V was trimmed by 8 bases and J by 7 bases, leaving 15 bases between them.

Sequenced material: whole blood, taken in connection with sensitization to the hapten diphenylcyclopropenone (DPC). The origin of this receptor is a woman aged 50 to 65 with alopecia areata. Some clones in this sample may be carry-over from other donors' samples. The chain employs TRBV15 and TRBJ2-1; no clear D gene. Here the CDR3 reads CATSSSTPNEQFF. The CDR3 nucleotides read TGTGCCACCTCCTCTTCCACACCGAATGAGCAGTTCTTC.